This TCR beta chain was sequenced during a study of shared clonotypes between healthy human individuals. On this clone: Its antigen is not identified.

The germline V gene has CDR1 MNHEY and CDR2 SMNVEV (reference sequence). Trimming stripped 0 bases from V and 4 bases from J, with 9 bases between. The CDR3 runs 14 residues. Study-wide results and caveats: Relative to their counterparts shared across all four donors, non-shared clonotypes exhibited diminished generation probabilities. Estimated richness was generally greater in naive than memory subsets. Rarefaction showed sorted-subset sequencing was incomplete despite large depth.

Produced via immunoSEQ multiplex PCR; TCRdb's table is partial and in-frame only. Counted here are roughly 2,500,000 clones, roughly 93% occurring once; the ten biggest clones make up 0.36%. The sequenced sample was naive CD4+ T cells from PBMCs. Subset in this sample: CD45RA+ positively selected. The genes are TRBV27 and TRBJ1-2; D not resolved. The TCR comes from a man aged 18 to 35 in good health. Some clones in this sample may be carry-over from other donors' samples. For the CDR3, the DNA is TGTGCCAGCAGTTTATCCCAGGCTTCCTATGGCTACACCTTC. Protein product: CASSLSQASYGYTF.